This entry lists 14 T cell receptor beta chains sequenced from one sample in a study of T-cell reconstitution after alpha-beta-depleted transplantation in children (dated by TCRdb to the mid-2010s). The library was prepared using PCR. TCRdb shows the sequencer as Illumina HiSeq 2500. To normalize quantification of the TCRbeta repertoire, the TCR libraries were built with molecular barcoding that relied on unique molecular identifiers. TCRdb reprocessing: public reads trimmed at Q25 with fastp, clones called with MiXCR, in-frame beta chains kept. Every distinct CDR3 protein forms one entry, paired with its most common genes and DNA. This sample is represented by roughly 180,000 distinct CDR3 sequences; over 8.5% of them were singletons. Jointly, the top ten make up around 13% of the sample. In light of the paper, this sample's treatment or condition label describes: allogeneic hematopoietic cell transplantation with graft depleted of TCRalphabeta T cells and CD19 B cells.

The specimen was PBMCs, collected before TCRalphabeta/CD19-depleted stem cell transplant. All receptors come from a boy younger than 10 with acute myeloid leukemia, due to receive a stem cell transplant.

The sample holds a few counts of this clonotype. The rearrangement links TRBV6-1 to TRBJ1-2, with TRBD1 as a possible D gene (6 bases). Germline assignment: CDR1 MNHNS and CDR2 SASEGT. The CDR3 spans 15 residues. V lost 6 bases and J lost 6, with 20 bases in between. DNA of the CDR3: TGTGCCAGCAGCCCCCCCCCAGGGGAAGGAAATGGCTACACCTTC. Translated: CASSPPPGEGNGYTF.

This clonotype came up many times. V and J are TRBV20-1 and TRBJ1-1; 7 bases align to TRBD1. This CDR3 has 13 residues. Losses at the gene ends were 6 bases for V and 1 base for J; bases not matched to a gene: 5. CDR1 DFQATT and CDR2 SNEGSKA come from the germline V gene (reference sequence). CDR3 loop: CSASNRGNTEAFF. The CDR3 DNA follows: TGCAGTGCGTCGAACAGGGGGAACACTGAAGCTTTCTTT.

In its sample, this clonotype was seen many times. CDR3 nucleotide sequence: TGTGCCAGCAGCTTGTTCTCGGGACAGACGGGTTCCACTGAAGCTTTCTTT. Its translation: CASSLFSGQTGSTEAFF. This rearrangement joins TRBV5-6 to TRBJ1-1, with 7 bases identical to TRBD1. Germline loops: CDR1 SGHDT, CDR2 YYEEEE. The CDR3 consists of 17 residues. V lost 1 base to trimming and J lost 4 bases; unmatched junction nucleotides: 13.

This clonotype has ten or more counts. The CDR3 bases are TGTGCCAGCACTAAACAGGGGGGCAATTCACCCCTCCACTTT. It codes for CASTKQGGNSPLHF. This sequence joins TRBV6-1 and TRBJ1-6; 8 bases fit TRBD1. J gave up 7 bases and V 7 bases, and 6 bases lay outside the gene matches. CDR1 MNHNS and CDR2 SASEGT come from the germline V gene. CDR3 length: 14 residues.

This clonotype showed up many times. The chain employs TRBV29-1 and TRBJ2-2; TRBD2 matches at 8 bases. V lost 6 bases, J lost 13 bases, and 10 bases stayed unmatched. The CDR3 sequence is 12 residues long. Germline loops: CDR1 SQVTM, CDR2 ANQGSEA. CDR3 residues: CSVPDGRGRLFF. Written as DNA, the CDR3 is TGCAGCGTCCCTGACGGGAGGGGACGGCTGTTTTTT.

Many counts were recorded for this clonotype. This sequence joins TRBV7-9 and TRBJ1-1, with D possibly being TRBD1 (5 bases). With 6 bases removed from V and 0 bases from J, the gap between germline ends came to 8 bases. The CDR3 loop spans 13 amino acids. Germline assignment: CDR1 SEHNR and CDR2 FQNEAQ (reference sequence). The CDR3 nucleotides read TGTGCCAGCAGGCTGGGACTGAACACTGAAGCTTTCTTT. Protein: CASRLGLNTEAFF.

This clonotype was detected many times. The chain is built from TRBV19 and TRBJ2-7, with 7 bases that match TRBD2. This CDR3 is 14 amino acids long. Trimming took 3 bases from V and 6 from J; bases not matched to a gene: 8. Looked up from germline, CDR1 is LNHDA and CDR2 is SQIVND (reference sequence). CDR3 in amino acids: CASSISGADSEQYF. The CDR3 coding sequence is TGTGCCAGTAGTATCAGCGGGGCCGACAGCGAGCAGTACTTC. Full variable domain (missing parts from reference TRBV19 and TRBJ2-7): DGGITQSPKYLFRKEGQNVTLSCEQNLNHDAMYWYRQDPGQGLRLIYYSQIVNDFQKGDIAEGYSVSREKKESFPLTVTSAQKNPTAFYLCASSISGADSEQYFGPGTRLTVT.

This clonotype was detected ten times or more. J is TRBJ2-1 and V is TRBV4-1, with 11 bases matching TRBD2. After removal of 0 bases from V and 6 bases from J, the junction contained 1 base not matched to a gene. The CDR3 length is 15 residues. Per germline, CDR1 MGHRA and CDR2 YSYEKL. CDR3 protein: CASSQEGLAVNEQFF. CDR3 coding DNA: TGCGCCAGCAGCCAAGAGGGACTAGCGGTCAATGAGCAGTTCTTC.

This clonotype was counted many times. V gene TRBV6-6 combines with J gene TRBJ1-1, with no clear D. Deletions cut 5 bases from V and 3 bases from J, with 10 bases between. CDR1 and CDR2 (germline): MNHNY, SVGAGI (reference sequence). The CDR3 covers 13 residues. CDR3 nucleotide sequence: TGTGCCAGCAGTGCGGACGGAGACACTGAAGCTTTCTTT. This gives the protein CASSADGDTEAFF.

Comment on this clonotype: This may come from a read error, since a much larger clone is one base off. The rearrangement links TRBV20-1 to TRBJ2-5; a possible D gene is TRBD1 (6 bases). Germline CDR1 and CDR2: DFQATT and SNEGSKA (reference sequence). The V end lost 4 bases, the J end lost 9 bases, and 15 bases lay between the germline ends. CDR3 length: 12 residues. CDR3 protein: CSAITGLEAQYF. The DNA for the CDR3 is TGCAGTGCTATAACAGGGTTGGAGGCCCAGTACTTC.

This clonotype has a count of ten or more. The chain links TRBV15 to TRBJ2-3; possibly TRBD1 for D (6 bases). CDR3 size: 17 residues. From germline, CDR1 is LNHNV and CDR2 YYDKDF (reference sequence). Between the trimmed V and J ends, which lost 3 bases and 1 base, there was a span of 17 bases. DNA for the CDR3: TGTGCCACCAGCAGCGACACAGGGCTCATGGGCACAGATACGCAGTATTTT. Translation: CATSSDTGLMGTDTQYF.

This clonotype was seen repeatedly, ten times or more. The CDR3 region has the DNA TGTGCCAGCACCAGGGTTGTCGGCTCCTATAATTCACCCCTCCACTTT. Translation gives CASTRVVGSYNSPLHF. The chain uses TRBV12-3 or TRBV12-4 and TRBJ1-6; D perhaps matches TRBD1 (5 bases). Trimming removed 7 bases from V and 0 bases from J, with 13 bases in between. The CDR3 has 16 residues.

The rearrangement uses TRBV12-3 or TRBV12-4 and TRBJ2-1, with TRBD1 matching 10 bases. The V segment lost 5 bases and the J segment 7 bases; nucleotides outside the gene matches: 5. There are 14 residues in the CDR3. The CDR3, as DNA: TGTGCCAGCAGTCGGACAGGGGGTGGTAATGAGCAGTTCTTC. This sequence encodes CASSRTGGGNEQFF.

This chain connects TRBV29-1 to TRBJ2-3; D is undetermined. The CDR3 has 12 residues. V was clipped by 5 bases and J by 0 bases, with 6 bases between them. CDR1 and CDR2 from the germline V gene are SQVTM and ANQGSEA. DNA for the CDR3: TGCAGCGTTCGGGTTAGCACAGATACGCAGTATTTT. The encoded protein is CSVRVSTDTQYF.